This paragraph covers one TCR beta chain sequence. Which antigen it targets is not known. No qualities accompany the bases; no much larger clone lies one base away. The data derive from a study of blood T cell repertoires in COVID-19 (dated by TCRdb to 2018 to 2021). Regarding the complete study: The collaborator samples originated in the United States, Italy and Spain and spanned the acute and convalescent phases of COVID-19. The material from the prospective study consisted of cDNA or gDNA derived from T cells, B-cell-depleted T cells, or PBMCs. The dataset comprised deeply sampled blood TCRbeta repertoires from subjects exposed to, actively infected with, or recovered from COVID-19. The repertoires were made available in a free public database intended to serve as a resource for research on the immune response to SARS-CoV-2. The samples were drawn from the first 160 participants of the ongoing ImmuneRACE study and from 950 to 1,500 subjects provided by 6 global collaborators. Sample metadata almost always included a de-identified subject ID, COVID-19 status, age in years and sex. Where available, HLA class I and class II types were taken from metadata supplied by the sample provider and were not determined by assay-based typing.

TCRbeta CDR3 regions were amplified from genomic DNA by means of the immunoSEQ Assay, a bias-controlled multiplex PCR. From the authors' description of their analysis: Within the assay, amplification of reference gene primers was used to estimate how many nucleated cells each sample contained. To quantify the absolute abundance of each unique TCRbeta CDR3 rearrangement, sequence reads were collapsed and filtered. For each sample, productive Simpson clonality was calculated as the square root of Simpson's diversity index across productive rearrangements. TCRdb retrieved this table from immuneACCESS and kept in-frame rearrangements only. Not all clones are present; in checked studies, unresolved V genes account for under half, and no reason is known for the remainder. That table gives V, J and clone size, and the DNA gave D and trimming. Across this sample there are about 490,000 clones, with 70% to 90% seen only once. Approximately 3.4% of the sample comes from the top ten.

Inclusive of the bounding cysteine and phenylalanine, the CDR3 is 16 residues long. Left in the record is the CDR3 DNA by itself, 48 bases read in frame from the first base. For CDR1 and CDR2, the germline V gene lists ENHRY and SYGVKD. Here V drops 6 bases and J drops 5 bases, and the junction holds 15 bases not matched to any gene. Whole blood was collected in K2EDTA tubes by collaborating institutions according to the institutions' own protocols. Collaborator samples were shipped for TCRbeta analysis as frozen whole blood, isolated PBMCs, or DNA extracted from either sample type. On the study overall, not on this receptor specifically: How much clinical and demographic metadata was included differed by source and by participant, and the metadata was provided uncurated.

The receptor was derived from a human donor in a cohort sampled during active COVID-19. Material: peripheral blood. The chain couples TRBV10-3 to TRBJ2-5; the junction holds 7 bases that match TRBD2. The CDR3 reads CAISVGGYPAGETQYF. At the DNA level, the sequence is TGTGCCATCAGCGTCGGGGGGTACCCGGCAGGGGAGACCCAGTACTTC.